This T cell receptor (beta chain) comes out of a study of shared clonotypes between healthy human individuals. The protocol was immunoSEQ multiplex PCR, while the TCRdb copy is restricted to in-frame clones and leaves out a portion. The table has 550,000 to 600,000 clones, about 80% seen once; the top ten hold approximately 12%. The germline V gene encodes CDR1 MDHEN and CDR2 SYDVKM. This CDR3 has 11 residues. Trimming shortened V by 3 bases and J by 13 bases, and 9 bases separated the two germline ends. The rearrangement joins TRBV28 to TRBJ1-4; tentative D call: TRBD1 (6 bases). The sequencing sample was made of PBMCs. The source of this sequence is a woman aged 40 to 55 in good health. Some clones in this sample may be carry-over from other donors' samples. CDR3 bases: TGTGCCAGCAGTTTCGGGGGCGGACTGTTTTTT. Residues: CASSFGGGLFF.